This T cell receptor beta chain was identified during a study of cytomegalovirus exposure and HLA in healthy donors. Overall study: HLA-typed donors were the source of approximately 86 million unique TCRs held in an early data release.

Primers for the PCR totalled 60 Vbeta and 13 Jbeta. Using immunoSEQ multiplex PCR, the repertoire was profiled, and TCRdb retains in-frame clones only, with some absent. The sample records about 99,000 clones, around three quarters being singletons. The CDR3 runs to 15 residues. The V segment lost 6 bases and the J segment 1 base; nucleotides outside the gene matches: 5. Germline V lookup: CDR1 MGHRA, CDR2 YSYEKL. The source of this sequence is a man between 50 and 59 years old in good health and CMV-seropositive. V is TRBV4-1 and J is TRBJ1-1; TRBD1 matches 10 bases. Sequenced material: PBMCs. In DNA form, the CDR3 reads TGCGCCAGCAGAGGGACAGGGGCCAAGAACACTGAAGCTTTCTTT. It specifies CASRGTGAKNTEAFF.